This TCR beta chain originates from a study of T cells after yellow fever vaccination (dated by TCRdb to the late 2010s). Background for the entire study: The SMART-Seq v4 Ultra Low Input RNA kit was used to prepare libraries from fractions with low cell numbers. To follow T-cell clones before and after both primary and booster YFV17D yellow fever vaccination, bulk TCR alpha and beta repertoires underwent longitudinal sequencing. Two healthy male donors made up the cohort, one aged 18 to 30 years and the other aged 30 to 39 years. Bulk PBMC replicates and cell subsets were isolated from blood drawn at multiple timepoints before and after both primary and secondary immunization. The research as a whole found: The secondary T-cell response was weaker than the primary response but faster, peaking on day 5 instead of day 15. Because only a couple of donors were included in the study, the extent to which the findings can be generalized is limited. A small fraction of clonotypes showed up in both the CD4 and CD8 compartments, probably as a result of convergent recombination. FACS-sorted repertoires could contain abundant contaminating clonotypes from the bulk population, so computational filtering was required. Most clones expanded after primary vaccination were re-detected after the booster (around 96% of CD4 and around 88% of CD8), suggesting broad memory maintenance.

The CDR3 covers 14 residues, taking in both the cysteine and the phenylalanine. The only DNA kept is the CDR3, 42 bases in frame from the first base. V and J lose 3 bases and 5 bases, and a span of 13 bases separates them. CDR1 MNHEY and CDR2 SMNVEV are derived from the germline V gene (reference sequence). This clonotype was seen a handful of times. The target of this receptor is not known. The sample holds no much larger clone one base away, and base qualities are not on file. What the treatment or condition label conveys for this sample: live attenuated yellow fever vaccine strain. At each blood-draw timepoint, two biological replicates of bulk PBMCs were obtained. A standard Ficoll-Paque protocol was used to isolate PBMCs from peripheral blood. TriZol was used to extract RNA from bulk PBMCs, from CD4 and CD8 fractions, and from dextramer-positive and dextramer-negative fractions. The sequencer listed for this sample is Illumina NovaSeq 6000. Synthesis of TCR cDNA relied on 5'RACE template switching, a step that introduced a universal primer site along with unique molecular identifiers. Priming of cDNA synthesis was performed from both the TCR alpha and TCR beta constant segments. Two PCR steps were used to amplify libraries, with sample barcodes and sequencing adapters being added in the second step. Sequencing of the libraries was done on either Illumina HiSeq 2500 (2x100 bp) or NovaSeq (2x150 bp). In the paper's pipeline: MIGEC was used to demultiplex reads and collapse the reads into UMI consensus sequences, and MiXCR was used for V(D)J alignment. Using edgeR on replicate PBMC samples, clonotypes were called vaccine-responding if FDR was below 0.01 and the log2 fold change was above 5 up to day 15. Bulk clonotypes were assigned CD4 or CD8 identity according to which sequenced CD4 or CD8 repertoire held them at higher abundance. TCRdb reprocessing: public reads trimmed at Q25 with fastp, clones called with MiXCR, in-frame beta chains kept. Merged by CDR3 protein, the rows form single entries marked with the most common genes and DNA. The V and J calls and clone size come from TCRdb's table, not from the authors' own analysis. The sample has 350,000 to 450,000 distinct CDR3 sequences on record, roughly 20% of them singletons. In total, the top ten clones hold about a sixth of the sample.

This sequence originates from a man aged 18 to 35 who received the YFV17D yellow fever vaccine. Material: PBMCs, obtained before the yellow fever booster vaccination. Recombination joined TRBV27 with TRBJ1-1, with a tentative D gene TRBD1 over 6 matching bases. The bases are TGTGCCAGCAGTTTCGGGGGGGCCATAACTGAAGCTTTCTTT. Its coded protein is CASSFGGAITEAFF.